The 26 T cell receptor beta chains presented below share a single source sample, sequenced in a study of CD8 T cells in ankylosing spondylitis. TCRdb called the 5' RACE reads again in MiXCR, with one record for every CDR3 protein. The sample lists roughly 230,000 distinct CDR3 sequences, about 10% occurring once. Sequenced input: blood, either unsorted or a sorted T cell fraction (not recorded which). These receptors originate from a male donor with ankylosing spondylitis or in good health (not recorded which).

This clonotype has a count of ten or more. CDR3 sequence reads: CASSEGTMTGELFF. CDR3 DNA: TGTGCCAGCAGTGAAGGGACAATGACCGGGGAGCTGTTTTTT. The J gene is TRBJ2-2, the V gene TRBV6-1, with a possible D match to TRBD1 (5 bases). Germline loops: CDR1 MNHNS, CDR2 SASEGT. V lost 1 base, J lost 5 bases, and 8 bases lay in between. The CDR3 totals 14 residues.

The DNA for the CDR3 is TGTGCCAGCAGCCCTACTCCCTCTGGGGAGCAGTTCTTC. It encodes CASSPTPSGEQFF. This sequence joins TRBV7-2 and TRBJ2-1; D not certain. The CDR3 spans 13 residues. V gave up 5 bases and J gave up 10 bases, with 15 bases separating them. Germline-derived CDR1 and CDR2 are SGHTA and FQGNSA. Together with reference TRBV7-2 and TRBJ2-1, the CDR3 gives the full variable domain: GAGVSQSPSNKVTEKGKDVELRCDPISGHTALYWYRQSLGQGLEFLIYFQGNSAPDKSGLPSDRFSAERTGGSVSTLTIQRTQQEDSAVYLCASSPTPSGEQFFGPGTRLTVL.

This chain uses TRBV2 with TRBJ2-3; 12 bases match TRBD2. The CDR3 is 15 amino acids. CDR1 SNHLY and CDR2 FYNNEI come from the germline V gene. J lost 6 bases, V lost 2 bases, and 3 bases had no gene match. The CDR3 sequence is CASSEQTSGGDTQYF. CDR3 bases: TGTGCCAGCAGTGAACAGACTAGCGGGGGTGATACGCAGTATTTT.

This clonotype was detected many times. The chain employs TRBV6-1 and TRBJ2-3; the D is unclear. CDR3 size: 12 residues. V was pared by 8 bases and J by 2 bases, with 8 bases between. The germline gives CDR1 MNHNS, CDR2 SASEGT. CDR3 residues: CASPSATDTQYF. The CDR3 bases are TGTGCCAGCCCGTCGGCCACAGATACGCAGTATTTT.

This clonotype was observed many times. This chain joins TRBV14 and TRBJ2-1; 14 bases agree with TRBD2. The germline V gene has CDR1 SGHDN and CDR2 FVKESK. The CDR3 totals 17 residues. V shed 3 bases, J shed 2 bases, and the junction held 3 bases outside the gene matches. The CDR3 region has the DNA TGTGCCAGCAGCCACGGACTAGCGGGAGGTCCCTACAATGAGCAGTTCTTC. Protein sequence: CASSHGLAGGPYNEQFF. Drawing the rest from reference TRBV14 and TRBJ2-1, the complete variable domain is EAGVTQFPSHSVIEKGQTVTLRCDPISGHDNLYWYRRVMGKEIKFLLHFVKESKQDESGMPNNRFLAERTGGTYSTLKVQPAELEDSGVYFCASSHGLAGGPYNEQFFGPGTRLTVL.

At least ten counts were recorded for this clonotype. This chain links TRBV20-1 with TRBJ2-5, with D uncertain. CDR1 and CDR2 from the germline V gene are DFQATT and SNEGSKA (reference sequence). This CDR3 is 11 amino acids long. The chain's CDR3 is CSSEYQETQYF. Written as DNA, the CDR3 is TGCAGCTCCGAATACCAAGAGACCCAGTACTTC.

This clonotype showed up many times. This chain joins TRBV5-6 and TRBJ2-5; D is possibly TRBD2 (6 bases). Germline V gene data show CDR1 as SGHDT and CDR2 as YYEEEE. V dropped 7 bases and J dropped 2 bases, with 15 bases sitting between them. CDR3 size: 14 residues. CDR3: CASLSGLSQETQYF. Written as DNA, the CDR3 is TGTGCCAGCCTCTCGGGACTTTCTCAAGAGACCCAGTACTTC.

This clonotype was counted between two and nine times. The chain joins TRBV7-9 to TRBJ1-2; 7 positions match TRBD1. This CDR3 comprises 13 residues. V lost 3 bases, J lost 8 bases, and 6 bases stayed unmatched. Germline lookup yields CDR1 SEHNR and CDR2 FQNEAQ (reference sequence). The CDR3 spells CASSLEGAQGYTF. Here the CDR3 DNA reads TGTGCCAGCAGCTTGGAGGGGGCGCAGGGCTACACCTTC.

This clonotype was seen a few times. This chain uses TRBV5-1 with TRBJ2-7; tentatively, D is TRBD1 (5 bases). Germline V lookup: CDR1 SGHRS, CDR2 YFSETQ. The CDR3 extends over 14 amino acids. The V end lost 3 bases, the J end lost 7 bases, and 17 bases lay between the germline ends. In nucleotides, the CDR3 is TGCGCCAGCAGCTCCTCAGGGATTTACGGGGAGCAGTACTTC. It encodes CASSSSGIYGEQYF.

This clonotype has at least ten counts. The CDR3 sequence is CASAQGNEKLFF. DNA for the CDR3: TGTGCTAGTGCCCAGGGGAACGAAAAACTGTTTTTT. The V gene is TRBV12-5, the J gene TRBJ1-4, with a possible D match to TRBD1 (6 bases). The germline gives CDR1 LGHNT, CDR2 FRNRAP. The V gene lost 7 bases and the J gene lost 8 bases, with 11 bases spanning the gap. The CDR3 loop spans 12 amino acids. The variable domain in full, with the rest retrieved from reference TRBV12-5 and TRBJ1-4, is DARVTQTPRHKVTEMGQEVTMRCQPILGHNTVFWYRQTMMQGLELLAYFRNRAPLDDSGMPKDRFSAEMPDATLATLKIQPSEPRDSAVYFCASAQGNEKLFFGSGTQLSVL.

This clonotype was seen ten or more times. The chain couples TRBV6-1 to TRBJ2-7; 10 positions agree with TRBD1. Germline CDR1 MNHNS, CDR2 SASEGT. Trimming took 4 bases from V and 5 from J; bases not matched to a gene: 8. The CDR3 length is 15 residues. The CDR3 region is CASSATGTGVHEQYF. The DNA of the CDR3 is TGTGCCAGCAGTGCAACCGGGACAGGGGTCCACGAGCAGTACTTC.

This clonotype was seen ten or more times. V gene TRBV5-4 combines with J gene TRBJ2-1, with 11 bases matching TRBD1. With V trimmed by 4 bases and J by 2 bases, 2 bases remained unmatched. Germline V gene data show CDR1 as SGHNT and CDR2 as YYREEE (reference sequence). This CDR3 contains 15 residues. DNA of the CDR3: TGTGCCAGCAGCCCGGGACAGGGGGCCTACAATGAGCAGTTCTTC. Translated: CASSPGQGAYNEQFF.

This clonotype was observed many times. The genes are TRBV20-1 and TRBJ2-7; TRBD2 is a possible D gene (6 bases). CDR3 length: 14 amino acids. The germline CDR1 and CDR2 sequences are DFQATT and SNEGSKA (reference sequence). V dropped 5 bases and J dropped 0 bases, with 14 bases sitting between them. The DNA of the CDR3 is TGCAGTGCTCCCGCGGAGGGGCTCTCCTACGAGCAGTACTTC. Translation gives CSAPAEGLSYEQYF.

This clonotype was seen many times. The chain employs TRBV7-2 and TRBJ1-1; D may be TRBD1 (6 bases). Germline V gene lookup returns CDR1 SGHTA and CDR2 FQGNSA. The ends were cut back, 1 base at V and 3 bases at J, with 12 bases in the middle. This CDR3 region has 15 residues. The DNA of the CDR3 is TGTGCCAGCAGCTTAGAGCTTCAGGGGCACACTGAAGCTTTCTTT. Protein sequence: CASSLELQGHTEAFF.

The gene calls are TRBV12-5 and TRBJ2-2; D may match TRBD1 or TRBD2 (5 bases each). The CDR3 sequence is 16 residues long. In germline, CDR1 is LGHNT, CDR2 FRNRAP. V lost 6 bases and J lost 7, with 21 bases in between. CDR3 amino acids: CASGLGHPSPGGELFF. DNA for the CDR3: TGTGCTAGTGGACTAGGACACCCTTCCCCGGGCGGGGAGCTGTTTTTT.

The chain couples TRBV6-1 to TRBJ2-1; D not certain. The CDR3 runs to 16 residues. Germline V gives CDR1 MNHNS, CDR2 SASEGT. V lost 6 bases, J lost 0 bases, and 15 bases lay in between. CDR3: CASSSPEASSYNEQFF. CDR3 nucleotide sequence: TGTGCCAGCAGCTCCCCCGAGGCGAGCTCCTACAATGAGCAGTTCTTC.

The chain couples TRBV5-3 to TRBJ2-3; D is undetermined. TRBV5-3 is treated as an ORF (open reading frame) with a function not yet certain. Trimming stripped 3 bases from V and 0 bases from J, with 11 bases between. The length of the CDR3 is 15 residues. The CDR3 region has the DNA TGTGCCAGAAGCTATGCGAGAACTAGCACAGATACGCAGTATTTT. Encoded protein: CARSYARTSTDTQYF.

In this sample, this clonotype turned up many times. The chain uses TRBV6-2 or TRBV6-3 and TRBJ2-7, with TRBD1 matching over 8 bases. Germline assignment: CDR1 MNHEY and CDR2 SVGEGT. The CDR3 spans 12 residues. V dropped 1 base and J dropped 12; count of bases not matched to a gene: 5. As DNA, the CDR3 is TGTGCCAGCAGTTACTATGGACAGGGCACGTACTTC. This encodes CASSYYGQGTYF.

This clonotype has ten or more counts. This rearrangement joins TRBV20-1 to TRBJ2-7; TRBD1 matches at 9 bases. J was trimmed by 2 bases and V by 4 bases; bases with no gene match: 6. Germline values: CDR1 DFQATT, CDR2 SNEGSKA (reference sequence). This CDR3 is built from 14 residues. CDR3 DNA: TGCAGTGCTACGGACAGGGGTCAACCCTACGAGCAGTACTTC. Translated: CSATDRGQPYEQYF.

This clonotype came up many times. The V gene is TRBV29-1, the J gene TRBJ1-1; 7 bases align to TRBD1. With V trimmed by 3 bases and J by 5 bases, 15 bases remained unmatched. Germline V gene sequence: CDR1 SQVTM, CDR2 ANQGSEA. The CDR3 runs 16 residues. In nucleotides, the CDR3 is TGCAGCGTTGATAGTATGGTGAGGGGGCGAAGGACTGAAGCTTTCTTT. Amino acids: CSVDSMVRGRRTEAFF.

Comments on this clonotype: This may be a read error: a much more frequent sequence differs by one nucleotide. V gene TRBV5-1 combines with J gene TRBJ2-7, with unresolved D. Germline CDR1 reads SGHRS; CDR2 reads YFSETQ. The length of the CDR3 is 14 residues. This CDR3 reads CASSLALDGYVQYF. The CDR3 DNA reads TGCGCCAGCAGCTTGGCCTTAGATGGCTACGTGCAGTACTTC.

This clonotype was recorded at least ten times. The V and J genes are TRBV2 and TRBJ2-7; 7 bases are shared with TRBD1. The germline V gene has CDR1 SNHLY and CDR2 FYNNEI. V trimming: 9 bases; J trimming: 2 bases; junction bases outside the gene matches: 7. The CDR3 covers 13 residues. As DNA, the CDR3 is TGTGCCAGTTCAACAGGGGATCCCTACGAGCAGTACTTC. Its translation is CASSTGDPYEQYF.

This clonotype has at least ten counts. The chain recombines TRBV6-1 with TRBJ2-5, with 7 bases that match TRBD2. Germline-derived CDR1 and CDR2 are MNHNS and SASEGT. The CDR3 consists of 16 residues. The trim removed 0 bases at V and 3 bases at J, leaving 7 bases unmatched. The CDR3 here is CASSEAGGRFKETQYF. The CDR3 DNA reads TGTGCCAGCAGTGAAGCGGGAGGGAGATTCAAAGAGACCCAGTACTTC.

Note on this clonotype: Given a much more abundant clone one base away, this may be a read error. The rearrangement joins TRBV3-1 to TRBJ2-1, with unresolved D. Per the germline V gene, CDR1 is LGHDT and CDR2 is YNNKEL (reference sequence). There are 14 residues in the CDR3. Between the trimmed V and J ends, which lost 1 base and 6 bases, there was a span of 10 bases. The DNA for the CDR3 is TGTGCCAGCAGCCAAGGTAGTACGACCAATGAGCAGTTCTTC. Encoded protein: CASSQGSTTNEQFF.

This clonotype was counted ten times or more. The CDR3 DNA is TGTGCCAGCAGCCTAGACAGCGTTAATGAAAAACTGTTTTTT. It codes for CASSLDSVNEKLFF. The chain uses TRBV7-9 and TRBJ1-4; D is possibly TRBD1 (5 bases). Between the trimmed V and J ends, which lost 5 bases and 4 bases, there was a span of 11 bases. This CDR3 spans 14 amino acids. The germline V gene has CDR1 SEHNR and CDR2 FQNEAQ (reference sequence).

At least ten counts were recorded for this clonotype. V and J are TRBV5-1 and TRBJ2-1; D gene unclear. V was pared by 5 bases and J by 8 bases, with 11 bases between. CDR3 length: 12 residues. The germline V gene has CDR1 SGHRS and CDR2 YFSETQ. The CDR3 DNA reads TGCGCCAGCAGAGTAGAAGCGTATGAGCAGTTCTTC. It yields the protein CASRVEAYEQFF.